The source of this TCR beta chain is a study of shared T cell receptors in the human thymus. The repertoire was sequenced with immunoSEQ multiplex PCR; TCRdb's copy has only in-frame clones and lacks some. Of 600,000 to 900,000 clones in the sample, 70% to 90% are singletons; the top ten hold around 0.01%. Trimming left V 3 bases short and J 1 base short, with 9 bases between. The germline gives CDR1 MDHEN, CDR2 SYDVKM. This CDR3 comprises 14 residues. These sequences were also reported in another study, on human thymus T cells. That investigation notes: Resections obtained during corrective heart surgery supplied the thymus tissue. Thymic TCR repertoires of unrelated people reportedly overlapped highly.

The sample comprised thymocytes. The J gene is TRBJ1-1, the V gene TRBV28; D ambiguous. The clonotype comes from a girl less than two years old with a congenital heart defect. The CDR3 DNA follows: TGTGCCAGCAGTTTTAATCCCTGGAACACTGAAGCTTTCTTT. Its translation is CASSFNPWNTEAFF. Drawing the rest from reference TRBV28 and TRBJ1-1, the complete variable domain is DVKVTQSSRYLVKRTGEKVFLECVQDMDHENMFWYRQDPGLGLRLIYFSYDVKMKEKGDIPEGYSVSREKKERFSLILESASTNQTSMYLCASSFNPWNTEAFFGQGTRLTVV.